The source of this T cell receptor beta chain is a study of blood T cell repertoires in COVID-19 (dated by TCRdb to the early 2020s). Study-level background: Samples from collaborators originated in the United States, Italy and Spain and spanned both the acute and convalescent phases of COVID-19. The prospective study material was composed of cDNA or gDNA derived from T cells, B-cell-depleted T cells, or PBMCs. Subjects who had been exposed to COVID-19, were actively infected with it, or had recovered from it provided the deeply sampled blood TCRbeta repertoires that made up the dataset. The repertoires were released in a freely available public database meant as a resource for research on the immune response to SARS-CoV-2. Samples were obtained from the ongoing ImmuneRACE study (first 160 participants) and from about 1,300 subjects provided by 6 global collaborators. A de-identified subject ID, COVID-19 status, age in years and sex were almost always included in the sample metadata. HLA class I and class II types, where available, came from metadata supplied by the sample provider rather than from assay-based typing.

What the authors observed across the whole study: The amount of clinical and demographic metadata varied by source and participant and was provided uncurated.

TCRbeta CDR3 regions were amplified from genomic DNA by means of the immunoSEQ Assay, a bias-controlled multiplex PCR. Concerning the study's data processing: Within the assay, amplification of reference gene primers was used to estimate how many nucleated cells each sample contained. Sequence reads were collapsed and filtered to measure the absolute abundance of every unique TCRbeta CDR3 rearrangement. Productive Simpson clonality was computed per sample as the square root of Simpson's diversity index over productive rearrangements. The table was pulled from immuneACCESS by TCRdb, which kept in-frame rearrangements only. Such tables lose some clones; where checked, under half of the loss comes from unresolved V genes, and the rest has no known cause. That table is the source of V, J and clone size, and D and trimming were worked out from the DNA. Across this sample there are about 43,000 clones, with approximately 87% seen only once. The ten largest clones capture 3.9% of the sample.

Remarks on this clone: The antigen it binds to is not known. No much larger clone is present one base from it, and per-base qualities are unavailable.

One collaborating source in Seattle enrolled patients while the patients were actively infected and followed the patients over time throughout the course of disease. The collaborating institutions used their own protocols to collect whole blood in K2EDTA tubes. For TCRbeta analysis, collaborators shipped samples in one of three forms: frozen whole blood, isolated PBMCs, or DNA extracted from either of those sample types. The CDR3 contains 16 residues, cysteine and phenylalanine counted. Only CDR3 DNA is held: 48 bases, read in frame from base 1. A distance of 15 bases separates the germline ends of V and J, which lose 1 base and 4 bases respectively. Reading the germline V gene gives CDR1 SGDLS and CDR2 YYNGEE.

This receptor was taken from a man in his forties or fifties with COVID-19, enrolled during active disease. The chain couples TRBV9 to TRBJ1-5; 6 matching bases give a weak D call of TRBD1. What was sequenced was peripheral blood. The CDR3 corresponds to CASSVPYRVRNQPQHF. Here is the DNA: TGTGCCAGCAGCGTACCCTACAGGGTACGGAATCAGCCCCAGCATTTT.